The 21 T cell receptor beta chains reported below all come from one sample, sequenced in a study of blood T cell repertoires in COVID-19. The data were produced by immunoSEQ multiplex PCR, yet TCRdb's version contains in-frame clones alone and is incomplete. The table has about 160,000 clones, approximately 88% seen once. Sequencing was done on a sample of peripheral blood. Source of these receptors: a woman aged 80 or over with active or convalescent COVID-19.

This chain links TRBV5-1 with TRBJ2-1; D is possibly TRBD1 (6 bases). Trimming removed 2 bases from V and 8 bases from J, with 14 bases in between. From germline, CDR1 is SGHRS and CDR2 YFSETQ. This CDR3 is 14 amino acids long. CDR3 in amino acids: CASSLWVRGDEQFF. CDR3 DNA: TGCGCCAGCAGCTTATGGGTCAGGGGTGATGAGCAGTTCTTC.

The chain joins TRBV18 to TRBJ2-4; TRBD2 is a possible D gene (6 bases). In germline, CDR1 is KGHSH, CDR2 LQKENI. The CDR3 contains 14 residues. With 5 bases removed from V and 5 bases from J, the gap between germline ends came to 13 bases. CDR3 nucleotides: TGTGCCAGCTCAACCGGCGGGACGCAAAACATTCAGTACTTC. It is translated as CASSTGGTQNIQYF.

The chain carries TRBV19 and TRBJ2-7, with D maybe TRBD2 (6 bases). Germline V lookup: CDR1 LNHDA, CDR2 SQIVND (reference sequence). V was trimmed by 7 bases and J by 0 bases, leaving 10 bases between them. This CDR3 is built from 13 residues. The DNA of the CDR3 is TGTGCCAGTATGGGGAGGACCTCCTACGAGCAGTACTTC. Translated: CASMGRTSYEQYF.

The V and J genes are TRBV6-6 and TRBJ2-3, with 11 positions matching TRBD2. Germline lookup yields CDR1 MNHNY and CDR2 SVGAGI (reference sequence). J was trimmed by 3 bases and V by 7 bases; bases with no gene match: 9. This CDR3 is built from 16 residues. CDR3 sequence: CASIKTSGGGTDTQYF. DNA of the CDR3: TGTGCCAGCATCAAAACTAGCGGGGGAGGAACAGATACGCAGTATTTT.

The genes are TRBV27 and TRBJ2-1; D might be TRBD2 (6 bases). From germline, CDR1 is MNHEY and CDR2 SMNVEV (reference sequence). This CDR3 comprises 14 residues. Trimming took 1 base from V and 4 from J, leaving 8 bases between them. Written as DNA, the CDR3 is TGTGCCAGCAGTTTATGGGGACTGTACAATGAGCAGTTCTTC. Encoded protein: CASSLWGLYNEQFF.

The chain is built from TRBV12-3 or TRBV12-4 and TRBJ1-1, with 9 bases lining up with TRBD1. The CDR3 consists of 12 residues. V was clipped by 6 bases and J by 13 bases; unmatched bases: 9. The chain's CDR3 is CASRSTGGQDFF. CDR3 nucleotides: TGTGCCAGCAGATCCACAGGGGGCCAGGATTTCTTT.

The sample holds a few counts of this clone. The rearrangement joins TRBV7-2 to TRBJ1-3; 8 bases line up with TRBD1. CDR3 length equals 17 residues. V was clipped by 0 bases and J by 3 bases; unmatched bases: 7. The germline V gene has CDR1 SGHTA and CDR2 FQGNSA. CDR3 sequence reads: CASSLARPGGGGNTIYF. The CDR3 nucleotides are TGTGCCAGCAGCTTAGCGCGCCCAGGGGGCGGTGGAAACACCATATATTTT.

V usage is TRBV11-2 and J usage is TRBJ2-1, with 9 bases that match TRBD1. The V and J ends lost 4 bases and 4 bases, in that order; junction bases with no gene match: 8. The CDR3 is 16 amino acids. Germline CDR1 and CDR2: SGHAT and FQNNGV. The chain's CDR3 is CASSSPGQGLYNEQFF. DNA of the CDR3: TGTGCCAGCAGCTCGCCGGGACAGGGCCTTTACAATGAGCAGTTCTTC.

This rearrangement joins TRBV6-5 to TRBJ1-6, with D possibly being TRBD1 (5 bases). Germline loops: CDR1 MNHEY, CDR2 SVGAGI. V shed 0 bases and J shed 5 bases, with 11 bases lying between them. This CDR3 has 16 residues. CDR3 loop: CASSYSKGVHNSPLHF. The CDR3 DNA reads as TGTGCCAGCAGTTACTCGAAAGGGGTTCATAATTCACCCCTCCACTTT.

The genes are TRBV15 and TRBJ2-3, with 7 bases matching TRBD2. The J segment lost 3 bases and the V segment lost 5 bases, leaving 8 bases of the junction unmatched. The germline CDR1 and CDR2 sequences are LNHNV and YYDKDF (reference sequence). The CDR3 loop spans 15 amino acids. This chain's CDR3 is CATSRGGEPTDTQYF. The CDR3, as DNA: TGTGCCACCAGCCGGGGAGGGGAGCCGACAGATACGCAGTATTTT.

The CDR3 region has the DNA TGCGCCAGCAGCCCAGGGGTTACAACTAATGAAAAACTGTTTTTT. It translates to CASSPGVTTNEKLFF. The chain couples TRBV4-3 to TRBJ1-4; tentatively, D is TRBD1 (6 bases). Trimming took 4 bases from V and 0 from J, leaving 9 bases between them. Germline V gene sequence: CDR1 LGHNA, CDR2 YSLEER. This CDR3 is built from 15 residues.

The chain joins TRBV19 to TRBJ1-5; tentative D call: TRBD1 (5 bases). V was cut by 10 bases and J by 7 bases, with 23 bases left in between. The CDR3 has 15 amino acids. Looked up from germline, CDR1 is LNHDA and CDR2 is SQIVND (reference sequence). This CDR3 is CATSDLQGSTQPQHF. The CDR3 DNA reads TGTGCCACCAGCGATCTTCAGGGTAGTACACAGCCCCAGCATTTT.

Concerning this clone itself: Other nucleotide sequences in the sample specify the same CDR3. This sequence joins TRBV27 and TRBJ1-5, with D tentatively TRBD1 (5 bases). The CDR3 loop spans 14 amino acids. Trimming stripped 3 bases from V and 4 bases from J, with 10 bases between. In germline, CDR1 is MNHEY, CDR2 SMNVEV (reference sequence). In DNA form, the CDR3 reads TGTGCCAGCAGTTTTAGGGAGGGGAATCAGCCCCAGCATTTT. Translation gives CASSFREGNQPQHF.

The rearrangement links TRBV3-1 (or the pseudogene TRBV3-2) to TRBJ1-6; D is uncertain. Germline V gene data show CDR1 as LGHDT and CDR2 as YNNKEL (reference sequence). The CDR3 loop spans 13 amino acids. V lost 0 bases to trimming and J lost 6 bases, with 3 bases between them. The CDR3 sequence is CASSQEANSPLHF. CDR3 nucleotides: TGTGCCAGCAGCCAAGAAGCTAATTCACCCCTCCACTTT.

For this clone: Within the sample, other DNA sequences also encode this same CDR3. The CDR3 sequence: CASSPSGGSSYEQYF. The CDR3 nucleotides are TGTGCCAGCAGCCCCTCGGGCGGGAGCTCCTACGAGCAGTACTTC. The J gene is TRBJ2-7, the V gene TRBV7-9; 7 bases match TRBD2. Germline lookup yields CDR1 SEHNR and CDR2 FQNEAQ (reference sequence). The CDR3 spans 15 residues. With V trimmed by 5 bases and J by 0 bases, 7 bases remained unmatched.

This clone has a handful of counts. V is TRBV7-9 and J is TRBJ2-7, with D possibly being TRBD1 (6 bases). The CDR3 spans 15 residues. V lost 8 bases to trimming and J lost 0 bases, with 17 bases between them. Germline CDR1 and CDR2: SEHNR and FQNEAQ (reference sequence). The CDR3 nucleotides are TGTGCCAGCCAAGCCCGGGACACGAGCTCCTACGAGCAGTACTTC. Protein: CASQARDTSSYEQYF. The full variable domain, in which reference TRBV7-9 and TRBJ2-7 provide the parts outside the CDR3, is DTGVSQNPRHKITKRGQNVTFRCDPISEHNRLYWYRQTLGQGPEFLTYFQNEAQLEKSRLLSDRFSAERPKGSFSTLEIQRTEQGDSAMYLCASQARDTSSYEQYFGPGTRLTVT.

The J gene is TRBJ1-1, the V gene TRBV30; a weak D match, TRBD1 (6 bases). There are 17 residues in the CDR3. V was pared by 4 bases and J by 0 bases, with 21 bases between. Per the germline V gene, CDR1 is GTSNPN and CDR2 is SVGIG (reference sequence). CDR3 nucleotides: TGTGCCTGGACTTTTGGGGGCGGAAGGGTTGTGAACACTGAAGCTTTCTTT. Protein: CAWTFGGGRVVNTEAFF.

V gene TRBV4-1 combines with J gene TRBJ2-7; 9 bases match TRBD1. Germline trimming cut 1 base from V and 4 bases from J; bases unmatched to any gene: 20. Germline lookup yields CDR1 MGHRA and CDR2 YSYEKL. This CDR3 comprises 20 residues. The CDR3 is CASSQGGVGQGRYNLYEQYF. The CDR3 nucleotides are TGCGCCAGCAGCCAAGGGGGTGTAGGACAGGGGCGATACAACCTTTACGAGCAGTACTTC.

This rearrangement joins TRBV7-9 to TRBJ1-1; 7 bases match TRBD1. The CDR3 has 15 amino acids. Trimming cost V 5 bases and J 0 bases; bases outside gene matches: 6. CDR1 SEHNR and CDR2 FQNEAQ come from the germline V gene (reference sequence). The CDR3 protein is CASSPADRLNTEAFF. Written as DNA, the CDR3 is TGTGCCAGCAGCCCCGCGGACAGGCTGAACACTGAAGCTTTCTTT. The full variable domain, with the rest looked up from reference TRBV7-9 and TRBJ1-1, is DTGVSQNPRHKITKRGQNVTFRCDPISEHNRLYWYRQTLGQGPEFLTYFQNEAQLEKSRLLSDRFSAERPKGSFSTLEIQRTEQGDSAMYLCASSPADRLNTEAFFGQGTRLTVV.

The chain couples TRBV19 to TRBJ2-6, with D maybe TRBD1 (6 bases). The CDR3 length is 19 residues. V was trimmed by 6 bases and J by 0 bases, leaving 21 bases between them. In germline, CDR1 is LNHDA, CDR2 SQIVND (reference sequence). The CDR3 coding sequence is TGTGCCAGTAGACCAAGGCCTCGGGACATTATCTCTGGGGCCAACGTCCTGACTTTC. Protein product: CASRPRPRDIISGANVLTF.

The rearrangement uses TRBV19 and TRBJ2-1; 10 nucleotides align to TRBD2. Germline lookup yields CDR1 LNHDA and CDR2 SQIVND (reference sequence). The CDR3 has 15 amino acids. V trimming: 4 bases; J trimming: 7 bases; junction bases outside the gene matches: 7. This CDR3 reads CASSNQRGGRNEQFF. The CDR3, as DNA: TGTGCCAGTAGTAACCAGCGGGGGGGCCGAAATGAGCAGTTCTTC.